Listed below are T cell receptor beta chains from one sample, sequenced in a study of T-cell memory formation after mild COVID-19. TCRdb re-derived calls from the 5' RACE reads in MiXCR, one entry per CDR3 protein. The sample carries approximately 260,000 distinct CDR3 sequences, 16% recorded once. Material for sequencing was PBMCs or a T cell subset sorted from them (not recorded which). Receptors were obtained from a man in his late teens or twenties who had mild COVID-19 (a few samples of this study predate the infection). Cell type and time point are not known. CDR3s include the opening cysteine and the closing phenylalanine or tryptophan. Expanded clones are given a class, and other clones once, few, many or no size at all.

size: .; V: TRBV7-9; J: TRBJ1-6; CDR3: CASSLETPTNTYNSPLHF
size: .; V: TRBV6-5; J: TRBJ1-3; CDR3: CASSYRKGIHSGNTIYF
size: .; V: TRBV20-1; J: TRBJ2-5; CDR3: CSARDPLQETQYF
size: .; V: TRBV20-1; J: TRBJ1-2; CDR3: CSARGPWDRINYGYTF
size: few; V: TRBV10-3; J: TRBJ1-4; CDR3: CAISESWGNEKLFF
size: .; V: TRBV6-2/TRBV6-3; J: TRBJ1-1; CDR3: CASRVWGTEAFF
size: .; V: TRBV15; J: TRBJ1-5; CDR3: CATSRGQGSNQPQHF
size: many; V: TRBV10-3; J: TRBJ1-3; CDR3: CAISAVTRHGNTIYF
size: .; V: TRBV4-2; J: TRBJ2-1; CDR3: CASSQVAGGNEQFF
size: few; V: TRBV5-8; J: TRBJ2-3; CDR3: CASSTGQSTDTQYF
size: .; V: TRBV4-2; J: TRBJ1-3; CDR3: CASSQVLGRASSGNTIYF
size: few; V: TRBV2; J: TRBJ2-1; CDR3: CASSEGVDEQFF
size: few; V: TRBV7-2; J: TRBJ1-2; CDR3: CASSPLVGYTF
size: few; V: TRBV5-1; J: TRBJ1-1; CDR3: CASSFTGERKTEAFF
size: .; V: TRBV12-3/TRBV12-4; J: TRBJ2-2; CDR3: CASSEQGNGELFF
size: few; V: TRBV14; J: TRBJ2-2; CDR3: CASSQDHTGELFF
size: few; V: TRBV4-3; J: TRBJ1-2; CDR3: CASSQDGSANYGYTF
size: .; V: TRBV20-1; J: TRBJ2-7; CDR3: CSAGATGSSYEQYF
size: few; V: TRBV6-2/TRBV6-3; J: TRBJ1-5; CDR3: CASSRQGRNQPQHF
size: many; V: TRBV11-2; J: TRBJ2-7; CDR3: CASSLDLARGYEQYF
size: few; V: TRBV11-3; J: TRBJ2-2; CDR3: CASSLSGRNTGELFF
size: few; V: TRBV28; J: TRBJ2-2; CDR3: CASRGRELFF
size: many; V: TRBV11-2; J: TRBJ1-5; CDR3: CASSWGTGGDQPQHF
size: .; V: TRBV9; J: TRBJ1-1; CDR3: CASSVAPGMNTEAFF
size: .; V: TRBV19; J: TRBJ1-5; CDR3: CASSIGGQFFF
size: .; V: TRBV11-2; J: TRBJ1-1; CDR3: CASSLSRAEAFF
size: .; V: TRBV5-4; J: TRBJ2-2; CDR3: CASKGAETSPTGELFF
size: .; V: TRBV5-5; J: TRBJ1-2; CDR3: CASSSEEIVYGYTF
size: .; V: TRBV7-8; J: TRBJ2-3; CDR3: CASSVLGGGVSDTQYF
size: few; V: TRBV5-1; J: TRBJ2-3; CDR3: CASSYVRGEPSTDTQYF
size: few; V: TRBV20-1; J: TRBJ1-2; CDR3: CSARSTGTGGSYGYTF
size: .; V: TRBV5-1; J: TRBJ2-3; CDR3: CASSFSAGTTASRTQYF
size: few; V: TRBV7-9; J: TRBJ1-2; CDR3: CASSLDVYGYTF
size: .; V: TRBV5-1; J: TRBJ2-2; CDR3: CASSFPRDTGELFF
size: .; V: TRBV6-5; J: TRBJ1-1; CDR3: CASSYGLANTEAFF
size: .; V: TRBV24-1; J: TRBJ2-3; CDR3: CATSPRATDTQYF
size: few; V: TRBV20-1; J: TRBJ2-3; CDR3: CSNPGEGVNTQYF
size: few; V: TRBV7-2; J: TRBJ1-5; CDR3: CASSLEDWQPQHF
size: .; V: TRBV2; J: TRBJ1-5; CDR3: CASSESWGYSNQPQHF
size: few; V: TRBV5-1; J: TRBJ2-3; CDR3: CASSGENTQYF
size: few; V: TRBV5-1; J: TRBJ1-1; CDR3: CASSRATGYKWGTEAFF
size: .; V: TRBV15; J: TRBJ2-5; CDR3: CATSRPAGGHETQYF
size: .; V: TRBV12-3/TRBV12-4; J: TRBJ1-1; CDR3: CASSFDLRDSRNTEAFF
size: .; V: TRBV28; J: TRBJ2-2; CDR3: CASRSRAAGELFF
size: few; V: TRBV6-2/TRBV6-3; J: TRBJ2-5; CDR3: CASSPTRTAKAQETQYF